This TCR beta chain is from a study of T cell repertoires in cytomegalovirus infection. Background on the study: Public signatures in TCR beta pointed to CMV infection and matching HLA type. Points from the study as a whole: Within the response measured ex vivo, HLA-C-restricted CMV-specific TCR beta clonotypes were dominant. Summed public TCR beta family frequency identified CMV carriers bearing the relevant HLA.

TCRdb passed the reads through MiXCR, listing each CDR3 protein once. Among roughly 760,000 distinct CDR3 sequences, less than 40% were seen once, and the ten largest hold 2.8%. Germline assignment: CDR1 SGHVS and CDR2 FNYEAQ. The trim removed 4 bases at V and 5 bases at J, leaving 5 bases unmatched. This CDR3 has 14 residues. About this clonotype itself: What it recognizes is unknown.

The receptor's source is a human donor in good health (CMV status not recorded). Some clones in this sample may be carry-over from other donors' samples. The sequenced sample consisted of PBMCs. The rearrangement links TRBV7-6 to TRBJ2-5; 9 positions agree with TRBD2. The CDR3 bases are TGTGCCAGCAGCTCGCGGGGGGGCGTGGAGACCCAGTACTTC. It yields the protein CASSSRGGVETQYF.